A single sample gave rise to the 6 T cell receptor beta chains below, sequenced in a study of regulatory T cells in long-lasting Graves disease. The sample's time point: persistent/refractory GD, antithyroid drugs over 5 years with positive TRAb. RNA from PBMCs was the source of the TCR library. Libraries of TCR beta came from iRepertoire HTBI primers plus Arm-PCR of CDR3 regions. MiXCR was run by TCRdb on the multiplex PCR reads, yielding one entry per CDR3 protein. The sample carries roughly 500,000 distinct CDR3 sequences, around a fifth recorded once. The sequencing here drew on peripheral blood mononuclear cells (PBMCs), taken when the disease was refractory, from a patient treated with antithyroid drugs. These receptors were taken from a female donor with Graves disease.

On this clonotype: With only one base between it and a far larger clone, this is likely a read error. This rearrangement joins TRBV6-2 or TRBV6-3 to TRBJ2-7; 8 bases are shared with TRBD1. CDR1 is MNHEY and CDR2 is SVGEGT in the germline V gene. The CDR3 contains 15 residues. The chain's CDR3 is CASSPRGQGSYGQYF. DNA for the CDR3: TGTGCCAGCAGTCCCCGTGGACAGGGATCCTACGGGCAGTACTTC.

This clonotype appeared many times. The chain links TRBV6-5 to TRBJ1-1, with D possibly matching TRBD1 (5 bases). Deletions cut 0 bases from V and 4 bases from J, with 18 bases between. The CDR3 is made up of 17 amino acids. Germline-derived CDR1 and CDR2 are MNHEY and SVGAGI. This CDR3 reads CASSYSNHGRVFTEAFF. In DNA, the CDR3 is TGTGCCAGCAGTTACTCGAATCACGGCAGGGTATTCACTGAAGCTTTCTTT.

The chain employs TRBV20-1 and TRBJ2-6; D is unclear. CDR1 and CDR2 (germline): DFQATT, SNEGSKA (reference sequence). This CDR3 is 18 amino acids long. With 0 bases removed from V and 0 bases from J, the gap between germline ends came to 15 bases. The CDR3 loop is CSARDPEKVSSGANVLTF. CDR3 DNA: TGCAGTGCTAGAGATCCGGAAAAGGTTAGCTCTGGGGCCAACGTCCTGACTTTC.

The rearrangement joins TRBV3-1 to TRBJ2-3; 9 nucleotides agree with TRBD2. The germline V gene has CDR1 LGHDT and CDR2 YNNKEL (reference sequence). The CDR3 runs to 17 residues. V trimming: 0 bases; J trimming: 4 bases; junction bases outside the gene matches: 8. CDR3 residues: CASSQDYGLAGSDTQYF. CDR3 nucleotide sequence: TGTGCCAGCAGCCAAGACTACGGGCTAGCGGGGTCAGATACGCAGTATTTT.

This clonotype has only a few counts. This chain connects TRBV7-2 to TRBJ1-2, with a weak D call TRBD1 (5 bases). The CDR3 is 13 residues long. Trimming took 1 base from V and 8 from J, leaving 11 bases between them. The V gene's germline CDR1 is SGHTA and CDR2 FQGNSA. The CDR3 sequence is CASSLDRGEGYTF. Written as DNA, the CDR3 is TGTGCCAGCAGCTTAGATAGGGGCGAGGGCTACACCTTC.

This clonotype was seen a few times. This chain's CDR3 is CASSIWPEQGMNTEAFF. The CDR3 coding sequence is TGTGCCAGTAGTATTTGGCCAGAGCAGGGGATGAACACTGAAGCTTTCTTT. V and J are TRBV19 and TRBJ1-1, with D possibly matching TRBD1 (6 bases). This CDR3 contains 17 residues. Between the trimmed V and J ends, which lost 3 bases and 0 bases, there was a span of 17 bases. Germline CDR1 reads LNHDA; CDR2 reads SQIVND (reference sequence).